Below are 8 T cell receptor beta chains sequenced from a single sample in a study of blood T cell repertoires in COVID-19. TCRdb's table, derived via immunoSEQ multiplex PCR, lists solely in-frame clones and lacks some. The sample has 150,000 or so clones, roughly 84% seen once. Sequencing was done on a sample of peripheral blood. The receptors derive from a human donor in a cohort sampled during active COVID-19.

The rearrangement uses TRBV5-6 and TRBJ1-2, with a tentative D call TRBD1 (5 bases). The V gene lost 6 bases and the J gene lost 4 bases, with 13 bases spanning the gap. This CDR3 region has 13 residues. Germline V lookup: CDR1 SGHDT, CDR2 YYEEEE. The chain's CDR3 is CASTTGGGYGYTF. CDR3 DNA sequence: TGTGCCAGCACCACCGGGGGGGGCTATGGCTACACCTTC.

This rearrangement joins TRBV19 to TRBJ1-4, with D maybe TRBD1 (6 bases). This CDR3 is 16 amino acids long. Trimming removed 6 bases at V and 8 bases at J, with 22 bases between. Germline assignment: CDR1 LNHDA and CDR2 SQIVND (reference sequence). CDR3 residues: CASRTGRGTPWEKLFF. CDR3 bases: TGTGCCAGTAGGACGGGCAGGGGTACCCCTTGGGAAAAACTGTTTTTT. The whole variable domain, remainder taken from reference TRBV19 and TRBJ1-4, is DGGITQSPKYLFRKEGQNVTLSCEQNLNHDAMYWYRQDPGQGLRLIYYSQIVNDFQKGDIAEGYSVSREKKESFPLTVTSAQKNPTAFYLCASRTGRGTPWEKLFFGSGTQLSVL.

The chain employs TRBV27 and TRBJ1-1; 7 bases map to TRBD1. V gave up 1 base and J gave up 1 base; unmatched junction bases: 3. CDR1 MNHEY and CDR2 SMNVEV come from the germline V gene (reference sequence). The CDR3 covers 15 residues. CDR3 bases: TGTGCCAGCAGTTTATTAGCAGGGGGGAACACTGAAGCTTTCTTT. Residues: CASSLLAGGNTEAFF.

The CDR3 DNA is TGTGCCAGCAGCCTTGGATGGGTGAGGAACAATCAGCCCCAGCATTTT. Translating gives CASSLGWVRNNQPQHF. This sequence joins TRBV3-1 (or the pseudogene TRBV3-2) and TRBJ1-5; no clear D. The CDR3 spans 16 residues. The germline V gene encodes CDR1 LGHDT and CDR2 YNNKEL (reference sequence). Trimming cost V 4 bases and J 3 bases, with 16 bases left between them.

This clone was counted only a few times. The CDR3 DNA follows: TGTGCCAGCAGCTTAGCGGCTGGCAAAGTCTCCTACGAGCAGTACTTC. This codes for CASSLAAGKVSYEQYF. This chain connects TRBV7-9 to TRBJ2-7, with unresolved D. Germline values: CDR1 SEHNR, CDR2 FQNEAQ (reference sequence). This CDR3 has 16 amino acids. Trimming shortened V by 0 bases and J by 0 bases, and 12 bases separated the two germline ends.

This clone was recorded a few times. The chain couples TRBV10-3 to TRBJ2-7; possible D gene TRBD2, 6 bases. This CDR3 spans 14 amino acids. V was pared by 6 bases and J by 6 bases, with 18 bases between. CDR1 is ENHRY, CDR2 SYGVKD, per germline. The DNA for the CDR3 is TGTGCCATCAGAGGCCACGGAGGGAAAGGCGAGCAGTACTTC. Its translation is CAIRGHGGKGEQYF.

This clone was recorded a few times. The chain recombines TRBV4-1 with TRBJ2-7; D gene unclear. CDR1 MGHRA and CDR2 YSYEKL come from the germline V gene. This CDR3 comprises 13 residues. V lost 4 bases to trimming and J lost 2 bases, with 9 bases between them. The CDR3 reads CASSPLPAYEQYF. The DNA of the CDR3 is TGCGCCAGCAGCCCACTCCCGGCCTACGAGCAGTACTTC.

This chain uses TRBV11-3 with TRBJ2-3, with TRBD2 matching 13 bases. Looked up from germline, CDR1 is SGHNT and CDR2 is YENEEA. The CDR3 loop spans 16 amino acids. The trim removed 5 bases at V and 2 bases at J, leaving 4 bases unmatched. The CDR3 DNA is TGTGCCAGCAGCCTAGGACTAGCGGGGGACACAGATACGCAGTATTTT. Amino acids: CASSLGLAGDTDTQYF.